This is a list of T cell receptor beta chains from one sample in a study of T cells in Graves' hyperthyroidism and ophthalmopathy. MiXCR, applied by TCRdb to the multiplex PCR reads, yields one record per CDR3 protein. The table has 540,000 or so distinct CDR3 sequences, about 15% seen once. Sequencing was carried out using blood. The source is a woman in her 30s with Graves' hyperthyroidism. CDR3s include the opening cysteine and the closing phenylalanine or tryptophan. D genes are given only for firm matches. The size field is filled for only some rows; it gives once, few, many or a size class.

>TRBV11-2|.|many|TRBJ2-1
CASSLDAAYNEQFF
TGTGCCAGCAGCTTAGACGCTGCTTACAATGAGCAGTTCTTC
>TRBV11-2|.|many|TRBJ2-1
CASSLGSGGDEQFF
TGTGCCAGCAGCTTGGGATCGGGGGGCGATGAGCAGTTCTTC
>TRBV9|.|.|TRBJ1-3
CASSGPSGQFSGNTIYF
TGTGCCAGCAGCGGACCCTCCGGACAATTCTCTGGAAACACCATATATTTT
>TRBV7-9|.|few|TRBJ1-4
CASSPNSGTGGEKLFF
TGTGCCAGCAGCCCCAATTCCGGGACTGGAGGTGAAAAACTGTTTTTT
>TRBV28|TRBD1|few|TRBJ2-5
CASRLTGRETQYF
TGTGCCAGCAGGCTGACAGGGCGGGAGACCCAGTACTTC
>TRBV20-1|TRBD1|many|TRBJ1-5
CSASGGLVWTGGLSSNQPQHF
TGCAGTGCTAGTGGGGGGCTAGTCTGGACAGGGGGTTTGTCTAGCAATCAGCCCCAGCATTTT
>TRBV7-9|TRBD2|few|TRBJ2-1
CASSLARREGRLNEQFF
TGTGCCAGCAGCTTAGCGAGGCGGGAGGGCCGTTTGAATGAGCAGTTCTTC
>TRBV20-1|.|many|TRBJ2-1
CSAIRGYNEQFF
TGCAGTGCTATTCGGGGCTACAATGAGCAGTTCTTC
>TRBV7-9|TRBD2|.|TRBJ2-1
CASSLRASGRASSYNEQFF
TGTGCCAGCAGCTTGAGGGCTAGCGGGAGAGCCAGCTCCTACAATGAGCAGTTCTTC
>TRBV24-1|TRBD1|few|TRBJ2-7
CATGDVGAVTGDTYEQYF
TGTGCCACCGGTGATGTGGGTGCCGTTACAGGGGACACCTACGAGCAGTACTTC
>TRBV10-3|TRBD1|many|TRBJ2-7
CAISWTGSYEQYF
TGTGCCATCAGTTGGACAGGGTCGTACGAGCAGTACTTC
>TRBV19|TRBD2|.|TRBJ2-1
CASSRLAGAGNEQFF
TGTGCCAGTAGCCGTCTAGCGGGAGCTGGCAATGAGCAGTTCTTC
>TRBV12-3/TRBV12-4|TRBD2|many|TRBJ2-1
CASRRTSGRANEQFF
TGTGCCAGCAGGAGGACTAGCGGGAGGGCCAATGAGCAGTTCTTC
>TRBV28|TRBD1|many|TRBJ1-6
CASRVSGRGRGNSPLHF
TGTGCCAGCAGGGTCTCGGGCAGGGGGCGCGGTAATTCACCCCTCCACTTT
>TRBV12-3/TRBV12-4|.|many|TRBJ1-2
CASSSNPAIPMGGYTF
TGTGCCAGCAGTTCCAACCCAGCGATACCTATGGGGGGCTACACCTTC
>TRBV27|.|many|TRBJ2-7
CASSLGTTAYEQYF
TGTGCCAGCAGTTTGGGGACCACTGCCTACGAGCAGTACTTC
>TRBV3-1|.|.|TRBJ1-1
CASSQGAAWDTEAFF
TGTGCCAGCAGCCAAGGGGCAGCTTGGGACACTGAAGCTTTCTTT
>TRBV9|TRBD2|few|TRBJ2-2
CASSLYGLAGEGTGELFF
TGTGCCAGCAGCCTTTATGGACTAGCGGGAGAGGGGACCGGGGAGCTGTTTTTT
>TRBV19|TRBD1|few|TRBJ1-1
CATAGTGGGTEAFF
TGTGCCACCGCCGGGACAGGGGGCGGGACTGAAGCTTTCTTT
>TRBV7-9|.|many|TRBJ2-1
CASSRGTLVDNEQFF
TGTGCCAGCAGCCGAGGGACACTGGTCGACAATGAGCAGTTCTTC
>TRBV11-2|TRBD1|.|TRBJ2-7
CASSPPTGTNSYEQYF
TGTGCCAGCAGCCCCCCGACAGGGACCAACTCCTACGAGCAGTACTTC
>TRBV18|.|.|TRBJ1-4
CASSPVEGSNEKLFF
TGTGCCAGCTCACCGGTAGAGGGATCTAATGAAAAACTGTTTTTT
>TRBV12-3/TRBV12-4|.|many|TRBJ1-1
CASSWAKDTEAFF
TGTGCCAGCAGTTGGGCTAAGGACACTGAAGCTTTCTTT
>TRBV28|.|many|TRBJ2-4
CASGPYALGAKNIQYF
TGTGCCAGCGGCCCTTATGCGCTTGGGGCCAAAAACATTCAGTACTTC
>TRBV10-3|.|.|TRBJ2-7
CAIRPRQDSYEQYF
TGTGCCATCAGACCACGCCAGGACTCCTACGAGCAGTACTTC
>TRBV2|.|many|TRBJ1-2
CASSQGGNGYTF
TGTGCCAGCAGCCAAGGGGGGAATGGCTACACCTTC
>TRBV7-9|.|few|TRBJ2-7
CASSLGQDSLVPYEQYF
TGTGCCAGCAGCTTAGGGCAGGACAGCTTAGTGCCCTACGAGCAGTACTTC
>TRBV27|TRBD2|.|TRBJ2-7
CASSFTGTSGYEQYF
TGTGCCAGCAGTTTCACCGGGACTAGCGGGTACGAGCAGTACTTC
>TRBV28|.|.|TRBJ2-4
CASSGWGTQNIQYF
TGTGCCAGCAGTGGCTGGGGCACACAAAACATTCAGTACTTC
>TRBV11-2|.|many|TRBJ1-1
CASSLFMNTEAFF
TGTGCCAGCAGCTTGTTCATGAACACTGAAGCTTTCTTT
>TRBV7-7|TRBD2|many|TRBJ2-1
CASSLEAGGYNEQFF
TGTGCTAGCAGCTTAGAGGCGGGGGGATACAATGAGCAGTTCTTC
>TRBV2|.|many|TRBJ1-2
CASSEAGYYGYTF
TGTGCCAGCAGTGAAGCAGGATACTATGGCTACACCTTC
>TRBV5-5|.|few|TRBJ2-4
CASSVRRPPQNIQYF
TGTGCCAGCAGTGTTCGGCGCCCCCCCCAAAACATTCAGTACTTC
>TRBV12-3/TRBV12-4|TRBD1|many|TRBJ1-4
CASSRQGERELFF
TGTGCCAGCAGCCGACAGGGCGAGAGGGAACTGTTTTTT
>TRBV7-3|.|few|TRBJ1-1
CASSLSGGLNTEAFF
TGTGCCAGCAGCTTATCTGGCGGGCTGAACACTGAAGCTTTCTTT
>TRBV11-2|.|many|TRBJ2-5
CASSLGGTRETQYF
TGTGCCAGCAGCTTAGGAGGGACGAGGGAGACCCAGTACTTC
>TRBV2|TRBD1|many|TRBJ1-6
CASSLAGTVKPPLHF
TGTGCCAGCAGTTTGGCCGGGACAGTCAAGCCACCCCTCCACTTT
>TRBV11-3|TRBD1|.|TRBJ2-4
CASSLAVTGSYKNIQYF
TGTGCCAGCAGCTTAGCTGTGACAGGGTCATACAAAAACATTCAGTACTTC
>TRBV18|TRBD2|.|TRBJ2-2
CASSPSGLAAGELFF
TGTGCCAGCTCACCCTCAGGACTAGCAGCCGGGGAGCTGTTTTTT
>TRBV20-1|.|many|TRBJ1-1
CSASSPRARGTEAFF
TGCAGTGCTAGCTCCCCCAGGGCAAGAGGCACTGAAGCTTTCTTT
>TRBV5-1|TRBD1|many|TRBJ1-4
CASRTGTANEKLFF
TGCGCCAGCAGAACCGGGACAGCTAATGAAAAACTGTTTTTT
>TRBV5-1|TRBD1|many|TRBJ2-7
CASSLNTGGEQYF
TGCGCCAGCAGCTTGAATACAGGGGGTGAGCAGTACTTC
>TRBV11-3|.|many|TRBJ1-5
CASSPGGMGNQPQHF
TGTGCCAGCAGCCCCGGGGGGATGGGGAATCAGCCCCAGCATTTT
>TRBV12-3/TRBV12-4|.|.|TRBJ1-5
CASSSGLFRQQNQPQHF
TGTGCCAGCAGTTCCGGGTTGTTTAGACAACAAAATCAGCCCCAGCATTTT
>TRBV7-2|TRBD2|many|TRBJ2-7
CASSPSGSIHEQYF
TGTGCCAGCAGCCCTAGCGGGAGCATCCACGAGCAGTACTTC
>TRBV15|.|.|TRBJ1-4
CATSPAEVSSSVWEKLFF
TGTGCCACCAGCCCAGCAGAGGTCTCTAGCTCGGTGTGGGAAAAACTGTTTTTT
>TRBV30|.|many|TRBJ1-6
CAWSQARTSPLHF
TGTGCCTGGAGCCAAGCAAGGACTTCACCCCTCCACTTT
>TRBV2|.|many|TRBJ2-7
CASSEARGVGSYEQYF
TGTGCCAGCAGTGAAGCGCGGGGAGTAGGTTCCTACGAGCAGTACTTC
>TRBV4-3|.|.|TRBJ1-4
CASSQGTELFF
TGCGCCAGCAGCCAAGGAACGGAACTGTTTTTT